This T cell receptor beta chain came from a study of CD8 T cells in Susac syndrome. Study-level information: Sequencing included Susac syndrome patients, about 6 of them with active disease and fewer than 10 in remission.

TCR beta sequences were obtained from blood CD8+ and CD4+ T cells. All included Susac syndrome patients satisfied recently defined diagnostic criteria for definite or probable disease. The RNA, about 0.45 to 1 ug, was put through reverse transcription using random hexamers. The CDR3 of TCR beta was amplified by immunoSEQ multiplex PCR across 54 Vbeta and 13 Jbeta. One entry per CDR3 protein, called by TCRdb with MiXCR from the immunoSEQ multiplex PCR reads. The table lists about 180,000 distinct CDR3 sequences, around 94% of them singletons, with roughly 0.11% in the top ten. Germline values: CDR1 GTSNPN, CDR2 SVGIG (reference sequence). The CDR3 runs 17 residues. V shed 4 bases and J 6 bases; nucleotides not matched to a gene: 16.

The source is a human donor with Susac syndrome. Material for sequencing was CD4+ T cells from PBMCs. The gene calls are TRBV30 and TRBJ1-4; 8 positions agree with TRBD1. CDR3: CAWIWAPGTGKYEKLFF. The DNA for the CDR3 is TGTGCCTGGATTTGGGCCCCCGGGACAGGCAAATATGAAAAACTGTTTTTT.